The 19 T cell receptor beta chains presented below share a single source sample, sequenced in a study of cytomegalovirus exposure and HLA in healthy donors. Both 60 Vbeta primers and 13 Jbeta primers went into the PCR. TCRdb keeps only in-frame clones here, not all; method: immunoSEQ multiplex PCR. Of 100,000 to 150,000 clones listed, about 80% are singletons. Material: PBMCs. The receptors originated from a man between 25 and 39 years old in good health and CMV-seropositive.

This clone is a singleton in its sample. This rearrangement joins TRBV29-1 to TRBJ1-1, with TRBD1 identical over 8 bases. Trimming at V came to 7 bases and at J to 0 bases, leaving 4 bases not matched to a gene. This CDR3 has 13 residues. CDR1 is SQVTM and CDR2 is ANQGSEA in the germline V gene. CDR3 in DNA: TGCAGCGCCTGGACAGGGTTGAACACTGAAGCTTTCTTT. This gives the protein CSAWTGLNTEAFF.

V gene TRBV6-5 combines with J gene TRBJ2-7, with D possibly matching TRBD1 (6 bases). Germline-derived CDR1 and CDR2 are MNHEY and SVGAGI. The CDR3 runs 14 residues. V lost 0 bases, J lost 5 bases, and 11 bases lay in between. For the CDR3, the DNA is TGTGCCAGCAGTTACTCGCAGGGGTTGAACGAGCAGTACTTC. Its protein is CASSYSQGLNEQYF.

The J gene is TRBJ2-1, the V gene TRBV29-1; TRBD2 aligns across 8 bases. CDR1 and CDR2 from the germline V gene are SQVTM and ANQGSEA. This CDR3 is built from 14 residues. J lost 7 bases, V lost 7 bases, and 12 bases had no gene match. The CDR3 reads CSGGGGLEMNEQFF. The CDR3 DNA is TGCAGCGGTGGCGGGGGGTTAGAGATGAATGAGCAGTTCTTC.

The CDR3 sequence is CATSQGGEPQHF. The CDR3 DNA is TGTGCCACCAGCCAGGGAGGAGAGCCCCAGCATTTT. The rearrangement joins TRBV6-6 to TRBJ1-5; weak D call: TRBD1 (5 bases). This CDR3 is 12 amino acids long. Per germline, CDR1 MNHNY and CDR2 SVGAGI (reference sequence). V lost 10 bases and J lost 8, with 15 bases in between.

This clone was picked up one time. The genes are TRBV5-6 and TRBJ2-7; TRBD1 matches at 9 bases. CDR1 SGHDT and CDR2 YYEEEE come from the germline V gene. This CDR3 has 16 amino acids. V gave up 4 bases and J gave up 2 bases; unmatched junction bases: 10. CDR3 loop: CASSPLGTGKPYEQYF. CDR3 nucleotide sequence: TGTGCCAGCAGCCCCCTTGGGACAGGGAAACCCTACGAGCAGTACTTC.

The CDR3 DNA sequence: TGCAGCGTGACCATTAGCGGGGGGGGCATGGATACGCAGTATTTT. Its protein product is CSVTISGGGMDTQYF. The genes are TRBV29-1 and TRBJ2-3; 11 nucleotides agree with TRBD2. V dropped 6 bases and J dropped 6; count of bases not matched to a gene: 11. The CDR3 covers 15 residues. The germline gives CDR1 SQVTM, CDR2 ANQGSEA.

The chain links TRBV6-1 to TRBJ2-1; 9 nucleotides align to TRBD2. The germline V gene encodes CDR1 MNHNS and CDR2 SASEGT. V was pared by 7 bases and J by 7 bases, with 11 bases of the junction left unmatched. CDR3 length equals 15 residues. Written as DNA, the CDR3 is TGTGCCAGCATTCCCCTAGCGGGGACGAGAAATGAGCAGTTCTTC. This encodes CASIPLAGTRNEQFF.

This clone came up a few times. This rearrangement joins TRBV7-9 to TRBJ1-1; no clear D gene. The length of the CDR3 is 15 residues. V was shortened by 1 base and J by 5 bases, with 14 bases between the two germline ends. Germline assignment: CDR1 SEHNR and CDR2 FQNEAQ (reference sequence). Here the CDR3 reads CASSLDYSAQTEAFF. CDR3 in DNA: TGTGCCAGCAGCTTAGACTACTCTGCGCAGACTGAAGCTTTCTTT. Filled out from reference TRBV7-9 and TRBJ1-1, the complete variable domain reads DTGVSQNPRHKITKRGQNVTFRCDPISEHNRLYWYRQTLGQGPEFLTYFQNEAQLEKSRLLSDRFSAERPKGSFSTLEIQRTEQGDSAMYLCASSLDYSAQTEAFFGQGTRLTVV.

The rearrangement joins TRBV9 to TRBJ2-5; 7 nucleotides match TRBD2. Germline CDR1 is SGDLS and CDR2 is YYNGEE. The CDR3 contains 15 residues. Unmatched junction bases numbered 11, after V lost 4 bases and J lost 5 bases. CDR3 DNA sequence: TGTGCCAGCAGCCCCAGGGTAGGGGAGGGGGAGACCCAGTACTTC. Protein sequence: CASSPRVGEGETQYF. Looking up the rest from reference TRBV9 and TRBJ2-5 gives the full variable domain: DSGVTQTPKHLITATGQRVTLRCSPRSGDLSVYWYQQSLDQGLQFLIQYYNGEERAKGNILERFSAQQFPDLHSELNLSSLELGDSALYFCASSPRVGEGETQYFGPGTRLLVL.

V and J are TRBV27 and TRBJ2-7; D gene unclear. The V gene lost 5 bases and the J gene lost 5 bases, with 10 bases spanning the gap. The germline V gene has CDR1 MNHEY and CDR2 SMNVEV (reference sequence). This CDR3 is 12 amino acids long. In DNA form, the CDR3 reads TGTGCCAGCAGTCCCTCTCGGGACGAGCAGTACTTC. As protein: CASSPSRDEQYF.

The chain is built from TRBV14 and TRBJ1-6; D unclear. The germline V and J ends were trimmed by 3 bases and 0 bases, with 6 bases remaining between them. This CDR3 has 15 amino acids. Germline CDR1 reads SGHDN; CDR2 reads FVKESK. This CDR3 is CASSQWSSYNSPLHF. The CDR3 coding sequence is TGTGCCAGCAGCCAGTGGAGCTCCTATAATTCACCCCTCCACTTT.

This chain joins TRBV5-6 and TRBJ1-2, with 9 bases matching TRBD1. The CDR3 has 15 amino acids. The germline V gene encodes CDR1 SGHDT and CDR2 YYEEEE. After removal of 0 bases from V and 3 bases from J, the junction contained 3 bases not matched to a gene. The DNA for the CDR3 is TGTGCCAGCAGCTTGGGGGACAGGGATTACTATGGCTACACCTTC. This translates into CASSLGDRDYYGYTF.

This clone appeared a few times. The chain couples TRBV29-1 to TRBJ1-4; no firm D call. From germline, CDR1 is SQVTM and CDR2 ANQGSEA. There are 13 residues in the CDR3. Trimming shortened V by 4 bases and J by 5 bases, and 11 bases separated the two germline ends. The CDR3 DNA reads TGCAGCGTTGGGACGGCGGGGAATGAAAAACTGTTTTTT. It codes for CSVGTAGNEKLFF.

This clone was found a few times. V and J are TRBV6-6 and TRBJ1-2, with TRBD1 identical over 8 bases. Unmatched junction bases numbered 9, after V lost 6 bases and J lost 12 bases. This CDR3 is 12 amino acids long. CDR1 is MNHNY and CDR2 is SVGAGI in the germline V gene (reference sequence). The CDR3 spells CASRNDRGLHTF. In nucleotides, the CDR3 is TGTGCCAGCAGAAACGACAGGGGCTTACACACCTTC.

This clone is judged medium-sized. The chain has TRBV4-1 and TRBJ1-4, with D uncertain. Trimming stripped 2 bases from V and 5 bases from J, with 6 bases between. The CDR3 is 13 amino acids. Germline values: CDR1 MGHRA, CDR2 YSYEKL. CDR3 nucleotide sequence: TGCGCCAGCAGCCAATTCAGGAATGAAAAACTGTTTTTT. It yields the protein CASSQFRNEKLFF.

V usage is TRBV19 and J usage is TRBJ2-5; possibly TRBD1 for D (6 bases). CDR1 is LNHDA and CDR2 is SQIVND in the germline V gene (reference sequence). This CDR3 region has 13 residues. Trimming stripped 6 bases from V and 1 base from J, with 9 bases between. CDR3 sequence: CASRMDSQETQYF. DNA of the CDR3: TGTGCCAGTAGGATGGACAGCCAAGAGACCCAGTACTTC.

The V gene is TRBV5-1, the J gene TRBJ1-2; TRBD1 aligns across 8 bases. CDR3 size: 15 residues. Unmatched junction bases numbered 5, after V lost 1 base and J lost 3 bases. Germline V gene sequence: CDR1 SGHRS, CDR2 YFSETQ. DNA of the CDR3: TGCGCCAGCAGCTTGAGCAGGGGGCGTGACTATGGCTACACCTTC. It translates to CASSLSRGRDYGYTF.

The J gene is TRBJ1-1, the V gene TRBV6-5, with TRBD1 identical over 7 bases. Trimming took 6 bases from V and 6 from J; bases not matched to a gene: 10. This CDR3 contains 14 residues. Germline loops: CDR1 MNHEY, CDR2 SVGAGI. DNA of the CDR3: TGTGCCAGCAGAATAGACAGGGAAAGAGCTGAAGCTTTCTTT. Protein product: CASRIDRERAEAFF.

This clone appeared once. The chain has TRBV6-5 and TRBJ2-5; D perhaps matches TRBD1 (6 bases). Trimming pared 0 bases from V and 4 bases from J, leaving 9 bases between. The CDR3 covers 14 residues. In germline, CDR1 is MNHEY, CDR2 SVGAGI. The CDR3 DNA is TGTGCCAGCAGTTACTCGATGGGGGCAGAGACCCAGTACTTC. Protein sequence: CASSYSMGAETQYF.